This T cell receptor beta chain comes out of a study of blood T cell repertoires in COVID-19. This table comes from immunoSEQ multiplex PCR, and its TCRdb copy is limited to in-frame clones, with some not included. The table lists 250,000 to 300,000 clones, approximately 88% of them singletons. The length of the CDR3 is 14 residues. Germline CDR1 is MDHEN and CDR2 is SYDVKM. V lost 7 bases and J 9 bases, leaving 19 bases between the germline ends. Sequencing was performed on peripheral blood. This receptor was identified in a woman aged 25 to 39 who had recovered from COVID-19. This chain connects TRBV28 to TRBJ1-5; TRBD1 is a possible D gene (6 bases). CDR3 sequence: CASTDQGKLGPQHF. Here the CDR3 DNA reads TGTGCCAGCACCGACCAGGGGAAACTGGGGCCCCAGCATTTT.